This T cell receptor (beta chain) was found in a study of beta chain features in type 1 diabetes (dated by TCRdb to 2016 to 2019). For the wider study: Mean age, gender distribution, total cell number and subset yield were not different between patients and healthy donors. A total of approximately 110,000,000 sorted cells were examined across all samples, and a strong correlation was observed between cell number per subset and RNA yield. The study compared TCRB repertoires of sorted circulating CD4+ T cell subsets between recently diagnosed type 1 diabetes patients and matched healthy donors. Regulatory and stem cell-like memory subsets were isolated from only 8 patients and 8 healthy donors, whereas naive and central memory subsets came from all 30 or so donors. Overall study outcomes, separate from this receptor: Naive, central memory and regulatory TCRB repertoires appeared to be more alike among patients than among healthy donors. Type 1 diabetes patients showed a moderate but significant shortening of TCRB CDR3 length in all four CD4+ subsets. Because cDNA was sequenced instead of genomic DNA, activated cells with high expression could be over-represented, although the groups did not differ in activation or CD3 levels. PCR might favor shorter templates, but patient and control samples were amplified and corrected together, so any skew would affect both groups equally. At VDJ recombination sites, type 1 diabetes patients had fewer insertions and more deleted nucleotides, which implies abnormalities in thymic rearrangement. Because the HLA sub-analyses included only small numbers of individuals, any influence of HLA type on TCRB rearrangement was left unresolved.

Spanning cysteine to phenylalanine, the CDR3 consists of 12 amino acids. The only DNA kept is the CDR3, 36 bases in frame from the first base. The germline V gene specifies KGHSH as CDR1 and LQKENI as CDR2. The germline ends are 10 bases apart after V is trimmed by 6 bases and J by 5 bases. From each donor, a single peripheral blood sample of roughly 0.11 L on average was drawn into heparinised tubes. A BD FACSAria II was used to sort naive, central memory, regulatory and stem cell-like memory CD4+ T cells with a panel that included CD45RO, CCR7, CD25, CD127, CD95 and CD27. All sorted populations exceeded 95% purity. PBMCs were isolated immediately by Lymphoprep density gradient centrifugation and stained directly without culture. Samples were stained and sorted in pairs, with one healthy donor and one patient per experiment, so that batch effects were minimized. The High Capacity cDNA Reverse Transcription Kit was used to reverse transcribe all of the isolated RNA, meaning that expressed TCRB transcripts were what got sequenced. Deep immunoSEQ sequencing was performed on naive, central memory and regulatory T cell samples, with an average of roughly 3.3 million total reads per sample. After sorted cells were lysed in RLT buffer, RNA was extracted with DNase-treated RNeasy Micro or Mini kits, with the choice depending on cell number. To prevent cross-contamination, each cell subset was processed individually, whereas patient and healthy donor samples were processed jointly. The immunoSEQ multiplex PCR was used to amplify TCRB sequences from cDNA, yielding 87-bp fragments that span the CDR3 region. Sequencing of the amplicons was done on the Illumina HiSeq platform. As for the original processing: Synthetic template baselines were used to correct PCR bias computationally, reads within Hamming distance 2 were collapsed together, and singletons that could not be merged were discarded. By aligning reads against IMGT, V, D and J genes, CDR3 length, and insertions or deletions at six rearrangement sites were assigned. Within each subset, clonotype counts were normalized to the number of sorted cells before true diversity and Gini coefficients were calculated with the tcR R package. Repertoire sharing was quantified using the overlap coefficient calculated on TCRB nucleotide sequences. Out-of-frame TCRB sequences from naive cells were analyzed as a proxy for the pre-selection repertoire. In TCRdb, the immuneACCESS table is reduced to in-frame sequences with V and J assigned. These tables do not hold every clone; where another copy was compared, an unresolved V gene accounts for under half, and the others remain unexplained. The V and J calls and clone size are taken from that table; D and trimming were inferred from the DNA. Across this sample there are around 500,000 clones, with 30% seen only once. The top ten hold about 0.06% of the sample.

This clone was seen a few times. This receptor's antigen is unknown. No much larger clone is present one base from it, and per-base qualities are unavailable. Additional DNA sequences in this sample encode the identical CDR3. This clonotype was obtained from a man aged 18 to 35 in good health. Sequencing used naive CD4+ T cells from blood. Interpreted using the paper, the cell subset or site label stands for: true naive CD4+ T cells. The chain is assembled from TRBV18 and TRBJ2-5; there is no confident call for the D gene. The DNA sequence is given as TGTGCCAGCTCGCCTCAAAGGGAGACCCAGTACTTC. The translation is CASSPQRETQYF.